Reported below is one T cell receptor (beta chain). There is no known antigen for this receptor. The input lacks base qualities; no much larger clone sits a single base away. These data come from a study of CD8+ T cells in alopecia areata (dated by TCRdb to the late 2010s). Describing the broader study: Treated patients were enrolled in an open-label pilot trial of oral tofacitinib at 5 to 10 mg twice daily for moderate-to-severe alopecia areata. immunoSEQ multiplex PCR using 35 Vbeta forward primers and 13 Jbeta reverse primers was used to amplify TCRbeta CDR3 regions. Scalp tissue and sorted CD4+ and CD8+ peripheral blood T cells from patchy and totalis/universalis alopecia areata patients and from healthy controls were covered by human TCRbeta sequencing. The study used high-throughput TCRbeta sequencing to examine T cell clonal expansion in alopecia areata, in both the C3H/HeJ mouse model and human patients. Biopsies were taken from tofacitinib-treated patients at baseline and at 4 and 24 weeks of treatment, and a later scalp biopsy was taken in several of the tofacitinib-treated patients. RNA was extracted with the PAXgene miRNA kit for fixed scalp, the miRNeasy kit for PBMCs, and the RNeasy kit for mouse skin. Scalp clonality was compared among normal scalp (n=4), patchy alopecia areata scalp (n=8), and alopecia totalis/universalis scalp (n=8). Tofacitinib was given for 6 to 18 months, followed by 6 months of follow-up off drug to assess delayed response and recurrence. Overall study outcomes, separate from this receptor: Resident alphabeta T cells in normal human skin are also sequenced, complicating scalp TCR repertoire analysis, unlike mouse skin dominated by gammadelta T cells. Shared TCR sequences between patients were less evident than in mice, which may be partly attributable to HLA diversity in the patient population. Compared with normal scalp, lesional scalp had higher clonality and more expanded CD8+ clones, particularly in alopecia totalis/universalis, a pattern that suggests antigenic drive.

According to the study, the label for this sample's time point signals: baseline before oral tofacitinib. From alopecia areata patients, peripheral blood was collected along with lesional scalp punch biopsies. PBMCs were isolated by density centrifugation and stained for CD3, CD4 and CD8, after which CD4+ and CD8+ T cells were sorted on a FACSAria. The V end loses 2 bases and the J end loses 0 bases, and a stretch of 10 bases separates them. From a lookup of the germline V gene (reference sequence), CDR1 and CDR2 are LNHDA and SQIVND. From its cysteine to its phenylalanine, the CDR3 spans 15 amino acids. Kept here is only the CDR3 DNA, which spans 45 bases and is read in frame from base 1. Library preparation used the immunoSEQ multiplex PCR assay. To provide template for TCR sequencing, every sample had RNA extracted and reverse transcribed into cDNA. First-strand cDNA was synthesized using SuperScript III with a 2:1 mix of oligo-dT and random hexamers. Amplification bias was assessed with a synthetic immune receptor repertoire, and residual bias was removed computationally. On the authors' methods: After raw reads were preprocessed to remove errors, the CDR3 was defined following IMGT conventions as running from the conserved cysteine to phenylalanine. Clonality was computed as 1 minus the Shannon entropy, with the entropy normalized by log2 of the number of productive unique TCRs. CD4 or CD8 identity of scalp clones was inferred by cross-referencing scalp TCRbeta sequences with sorted blood CD4 and CD8 repertoires. TCRdb obtained this table from immuneACCESS and retained in-frame rearrangements with V and J assigned. These tables miss some clones; where compared with another copy, unresolved V genes account for less than half of the shortfall, and the remainder is unexplained. Clone size and V and J calls were adopted from that table, with D and trimming inferred from the DNA. The sample profile shows 110,000 to 150,000 clones; roughly 62% of them were found once. The ten biggest clones cover 5% to 7% of the sample.

The rearranged chain carries TRBV19 and TRBJ1-2; possibly the D gene is TRBD1, per 6 matching bases. The material was CD4+ T cells sorted from blood, obtained at week 0. This receptor was taken from a human donor with alopecia areata. The bases read TGTGCCAGTAGTATATCGTGGACAGCTAACTATGGCTACACCTTC. Protein translation: CASSISWTANYGYTF. Here the CDR3 is joined to the reference TRBV19 and TRBJ1-2 genes, and the full variable domain is: DGGITQSPKYLFRKEGQNVTLSCEQNLNHDAMYWYRQDPGQGLRLIYYSQIVNDFQKGDIAEGYSVSREKKESFPLTVTSAQKNPTAFYLCASSISWTANYGYTFGSGTRLTVV.